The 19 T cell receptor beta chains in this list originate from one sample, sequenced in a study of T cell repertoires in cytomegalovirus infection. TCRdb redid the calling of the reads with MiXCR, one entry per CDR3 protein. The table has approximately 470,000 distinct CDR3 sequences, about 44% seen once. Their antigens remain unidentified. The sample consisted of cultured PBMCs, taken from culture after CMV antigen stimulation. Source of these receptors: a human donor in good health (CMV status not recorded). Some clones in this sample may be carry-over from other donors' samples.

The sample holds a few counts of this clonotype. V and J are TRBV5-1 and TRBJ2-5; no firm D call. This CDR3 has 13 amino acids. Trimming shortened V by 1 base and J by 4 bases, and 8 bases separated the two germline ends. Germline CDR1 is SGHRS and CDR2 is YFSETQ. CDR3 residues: CASSLQAIETQYF. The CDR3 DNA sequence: TGCGCCAGCAGCTTGCAAGCCATAGAGACCCAGTACTTC.

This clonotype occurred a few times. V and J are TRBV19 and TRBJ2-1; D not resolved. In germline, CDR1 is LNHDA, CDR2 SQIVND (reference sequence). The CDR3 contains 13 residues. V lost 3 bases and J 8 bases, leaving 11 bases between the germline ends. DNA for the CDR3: TGTGCCAGTAGTATGGTTGGGTTTGATGAGCAGTTCTTC. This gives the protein CASSMVGFDEQFF.

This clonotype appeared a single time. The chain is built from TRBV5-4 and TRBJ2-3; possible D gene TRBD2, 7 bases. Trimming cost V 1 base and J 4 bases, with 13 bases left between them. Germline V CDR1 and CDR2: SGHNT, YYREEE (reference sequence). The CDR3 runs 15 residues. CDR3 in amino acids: CASSLSDGGPDTQYF. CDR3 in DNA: TGTGCCAGCAGCTTGTCAGACGGGGGGCCAGATACGCAGTATTTT.

CDR3 sequence: CASRGGQIEAFF. CDR3 in DNA: TGTGCCAGCAGGGGTGGACAGATTGAAGCTTTCTTT. The chain has TRBV6-1 and TRBJ1-1, with a weak D call TRBD1 (6 bases). This CDR3 is 12 amino acids long. The germline gives CDR1 MNHNS, CDR2 SASEGT. Between the trimmed V and J ends, which lost 6 bases and 7 bases, there was a span of 12 bases.

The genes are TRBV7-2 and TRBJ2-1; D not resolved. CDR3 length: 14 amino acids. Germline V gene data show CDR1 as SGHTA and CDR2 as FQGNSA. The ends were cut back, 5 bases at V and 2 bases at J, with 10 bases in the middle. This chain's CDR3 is CASSGTLTYNEQFF. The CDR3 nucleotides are TGTGCCAGCAGCGGCACTTTGACCTACAATGAGCAGTTCTTC. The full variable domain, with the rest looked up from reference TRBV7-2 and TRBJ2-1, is GAGVSQSPSNKVTEKGKDVELRCDPISGHTALYWYRQSLGQGLEFLIYFQGNSAPDKSGLPSDRFSAERTGGSVSTLTIQRTQQEDSAVYLCASSGTLTYNEQFFGPGTRLTVL.

The CDR3 DNA reads as TGTGCCAGTAGTATTCGTGTAGTGGGCTTAGCCAAAAACATTCAGTACTTC. It yields the protein CASSIRVVGLAKNIQYF. The chain combines TRBV19 with TRBJ2-4; no clear D. The CDR3 is 17 residues long. V lost 3 bases to trimming and J lost 0 bases, with 15 bases between them. Germline V CDR1 and CDR2: LNHDA, SQIVND (reference sequence).

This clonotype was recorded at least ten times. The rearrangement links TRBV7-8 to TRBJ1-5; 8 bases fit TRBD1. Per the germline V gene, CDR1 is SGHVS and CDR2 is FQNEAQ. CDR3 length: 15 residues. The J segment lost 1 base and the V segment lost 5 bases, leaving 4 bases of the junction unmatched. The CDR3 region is CASSKDRVSNQPQHF. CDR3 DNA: TGTGCCAGCAGCAAGGACAGGGTGAGCAATCAGCCCCAGCATTTT.

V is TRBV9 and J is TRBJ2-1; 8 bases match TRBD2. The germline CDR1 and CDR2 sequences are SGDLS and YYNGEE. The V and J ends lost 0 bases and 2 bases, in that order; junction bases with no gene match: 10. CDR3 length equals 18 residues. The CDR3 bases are TGTGCCAGCAGCGTAGTCTCGGGAGGGAAGGGGGCCTACAATGAGCAGTTCTTC. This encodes CASSVVSGGKGAYNEQFF.

Here the CDR3 reads CASRNLAYQETQYF. CDR3 DNA sequence: TGTGCCAGCAGGAACCTAGCGTACCAAGAGACCCAGTACTTC. The chain joins TRBV5-4 to TRBJ2-5, with D possibly TRBD2 on 6 matching bases. CDR1 is SGHNT and CDR2 is YYREEE in the germline V gene (reference sequence). The CDR3 runs to 14 residues. Trimming left V 5 bases short and J 0 bases short, with 11 bases between.

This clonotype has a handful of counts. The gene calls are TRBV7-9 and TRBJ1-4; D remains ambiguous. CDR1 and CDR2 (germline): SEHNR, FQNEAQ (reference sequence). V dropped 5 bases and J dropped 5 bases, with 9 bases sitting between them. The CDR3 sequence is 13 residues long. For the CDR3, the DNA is TGTGCCAGCAGCCATGTGGAGAATGAAAAACTGTTTTTT. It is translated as CASSHVENEKLFF.

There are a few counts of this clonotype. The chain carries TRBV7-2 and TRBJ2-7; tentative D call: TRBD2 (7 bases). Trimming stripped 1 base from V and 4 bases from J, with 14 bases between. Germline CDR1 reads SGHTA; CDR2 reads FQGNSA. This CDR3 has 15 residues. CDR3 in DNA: TGTGCCAGCAGCTTAGGGGGGGGCGGGATTTACGAGCAGTACTTC. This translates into CASSLGGGGIYEQYF.

The CDR3 loop is CASSQDRGRAFNEQFF. The CDR3 nucleotides read TGCGCCAGCAGCCAAGATCGCGGGAGGGCCTTCAATGAGCAGTTCTTC. The chain links TRBV4-1 to TRBJ2-1; 9 bases fit TRBD2. CDR1 and CDR2 from the germline V gene are MGHRA and YSYEKL. The CDR3 consists of 16 residues. V dropped 0 bases and J dropped 6; count of bases not matched to a gene: 6.

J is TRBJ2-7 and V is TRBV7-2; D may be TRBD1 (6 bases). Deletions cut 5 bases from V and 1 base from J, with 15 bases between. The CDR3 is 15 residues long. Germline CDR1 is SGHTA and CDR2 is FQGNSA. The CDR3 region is CASSPGQPESYEQYF. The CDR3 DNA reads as TGTGCCAGCAGCCCCGGACAGCCCGAATCCTACGAGCAGTACTTC.

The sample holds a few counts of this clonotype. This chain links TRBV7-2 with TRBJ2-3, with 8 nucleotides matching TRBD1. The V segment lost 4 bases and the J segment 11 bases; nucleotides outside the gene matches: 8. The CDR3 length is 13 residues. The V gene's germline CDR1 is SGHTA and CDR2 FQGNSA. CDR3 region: CASSSPGGWRQYF. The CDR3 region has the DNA TGTGCCAGCAGCTCCCCAGGGGGCTGGAGGCAGTATTTT.

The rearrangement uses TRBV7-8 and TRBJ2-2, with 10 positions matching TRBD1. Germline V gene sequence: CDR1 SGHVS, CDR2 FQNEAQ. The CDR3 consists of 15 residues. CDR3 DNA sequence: TGTGCTACCAGGCGGGGACAGGGGAACTACGGGGAGCTGTTTTTT. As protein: CATRRGQGNYGELFF.

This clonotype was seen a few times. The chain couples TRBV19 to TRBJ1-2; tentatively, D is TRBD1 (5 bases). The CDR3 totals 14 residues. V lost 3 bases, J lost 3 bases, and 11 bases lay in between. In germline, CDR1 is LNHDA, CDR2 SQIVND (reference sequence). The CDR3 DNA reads TGTGCCAGTAGTATTCGACCGGGGGACTATGGCTACACCTTC. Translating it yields CASSIRPGDYGYTF. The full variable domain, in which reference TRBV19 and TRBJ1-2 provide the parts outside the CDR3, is DGGITQSPKYLFRKEGQNVTLSCEQNLNHDAMYWYRQDPGQGLRLIYYSQIVNDFQKGDIAEGYSVSREKKESFPLTVTSAQKNPTAFYLCASSIRPGDYGYTFGSGTRLTVV.

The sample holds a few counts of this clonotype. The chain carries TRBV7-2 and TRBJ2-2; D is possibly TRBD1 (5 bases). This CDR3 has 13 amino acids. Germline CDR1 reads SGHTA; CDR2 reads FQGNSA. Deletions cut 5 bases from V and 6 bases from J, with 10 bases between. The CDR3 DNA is TGTGCCAGCAGCCGCAGGGTCGCCGGGGAGCTGTTTTTT. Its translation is CASSRRVAGELFF.

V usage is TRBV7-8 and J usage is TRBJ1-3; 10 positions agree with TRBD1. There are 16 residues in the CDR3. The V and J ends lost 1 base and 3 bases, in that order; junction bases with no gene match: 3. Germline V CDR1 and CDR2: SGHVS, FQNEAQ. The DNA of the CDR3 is TGTGCCAGCAGCTTAGTGGGACAGGGGATTGGAAACACCATATATTTT. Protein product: CASSLVGQGIGNTIYF. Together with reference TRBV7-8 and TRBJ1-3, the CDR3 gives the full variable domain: GAGVSQSPRYKVAKRGQDVALRCDPISGHVSLFWYQQALGQGPEFLTYFQNEAQLDKSGLPSDRFFAERPEGSVSTLKIQRTQQEDSAVYLCASSLVGQGIGNTIYFGEGSWLTVV.

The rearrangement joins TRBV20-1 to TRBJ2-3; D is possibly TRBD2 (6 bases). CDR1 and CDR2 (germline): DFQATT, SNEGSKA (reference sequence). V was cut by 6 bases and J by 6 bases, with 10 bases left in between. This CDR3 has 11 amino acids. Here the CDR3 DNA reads TGCAGTGCCGGCGGGATGGATACGCAGTATTTT. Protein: CSAGGMDTQYF.